A single sample is the source of the 27 T cell receptor beta chains below, sequenced in a study of Graves' ophthalmopathy and Graves' hyperthyroidism (dated by TCRdb to the late 2010s). Sequencing was performed on an Illumina HiSeq 2000. TCR beta CDR3 regions were amplified from RNA transcripts for repertoire sequencing. The first round of RT-PCR was done with HTBI primers and the Qiagen OneStep RT-PCR kit, and was followed by a second round of multiplex PCR, then size selection and purification. TCRdb handled the public reads itself, with Q25 trimming in fastp and clone calling in MiXCR, and kept productive beta chains. Every entry covers one CDR3 protein and lists the most common genes and DNA from its rows. This sample gives 620,000 or so distinct CDR3 sequences in total; 22% of them show up just once. The ten largest clones take up roughly 6.9% of the sample. Specimen: peripheral blood. These receptors were collected from a woman aged 18-35 years with stable Graves' hyperthyroidism. Some clones in this sample may be carry-over from other donors' samples. Donor details come from another sample of the same person, matched by shared clones.

There are many counts of this clonotype. This chain links TRBV20-1 with TRBJ2-7, with D possibly matching TRBD1 (5 bases). The CDR3 spans 14 residues. The germline V gene encodes CDR1 DFQATT and CDR2 SNEGSKA (reference sequence). Trimming left V 2 bases short and J 1 base short, with 12 bases between. CDR3 amino acids: CSARLSTDSYEQYF. Here the CDR3 DNA reads TGCAGTGCTAGATTATCGACAGATTCCTACGAGCAGTACTTC.

This clonotype has ten or more counts. The V call is TRBV10-3, the J call TRBJ1-1, with a tentative D call TRBD1 (5 bases). Per the germline V gene, CDR1 is ENHRY and CDR2 is SYGVKD. Trimming stripped 3 bases from V and 6 bases from J, with 11 bases between. The CDR3 runs to 13 residues. The chain's CDR3 is CAISERDGSEAFF. DNA of the CDR3: TGTGCCATCAGTGAACGGGACGGGTCTGAAGCTTTCTTT.

The chain has TRBV7-2 and TRBJ2-5, with 13 nucleotides matching TRBD2. Looked up from germline, CDR1 is SGHTA and CDR2 is FQGNSA. The V gene end was trimmed by 5 bases and the J gene end by 6 bases; junction bases not matched to a gene: 9. CDR3 length: 16 amino acids. CDR3 sequence: CASSPGTSGAGKTQYF. Written as DNA, the CDR3 is TGTGCCAGCAGCCCAGGGACTAGCGGGGCGGGAAAGACCCAGTACTTC.

The rearrangement joins TRBV24-1 to TRBJ2-5; the D is unclear. The CDR3 is 12 residues long. Germline V CDR1 and CDR2: KGHDR, SFDVKD. The ends were cut back, 5 bases at V and 5 bases at J, with 8 bases in the middle. The CDR3 loop is CATSASGETQYF. CDR3 sequence (DNA): TGTGCCACCAGTGCTTCTGGGGAGACCCAGTACTTC.

In regard to this clonotype: The junction departs from the called germline gene at one end, perhaps through a read error. The V gene is TRBV11-1, the J gene TRBJ2-5, with TRBD2 identical over 13 bases. Germline V gene lookup returns CDR1 SGHAT and CDR2 FQDESV (reference sequence). The CDR3 totals 18 residues. The CDR3: CASSKAGTSGVYQETKYF. DNA of the CDR3: TGTGCCAGCAGCAAAGCCGGGACTAGCGGGGTTTACCAAGAGACCAAGTACTTC.

The table lists this clonotype with many counts. The J gene is TRBJ1-5, the V gene TRBV19; no clear D. The V end lost 5 bases, the J end lost 6 bases, and 11 bases lay between the germline ends. Germline V gene lookup returns CDR1 LNHDA and CDR2 SQIVND (reference sequence). The CDR3 runs to 13 residues. Here the CDR3 DNA reads TGTGCCAGTAGTGATTGGGGAGGTCAGCCCCAGCATTTT. As protein: CASSDWGGQPQHF.

This clonotype was recorded at least ten times. Just one base apart from a much larger clone, this may be a read error. The chain recombines TRBV20-1 with TRBJ1-6; D may be TRBD1 (5 bases). CDR1 and CDR2 from the germline V gene are DFQATT and SNEGSKA (reference sequence). The CDR3 contains 13 residues. The CDR3 DNA is TGCAGTGCTAGTGGGGCCGACAATTCACACCTCCACTTT. Amino acid sequence: CSASGADNSHLHF.

This clonotype showed up many times. The chain has TRBV6-5 and TRBJ1-3; D is uncertain. CDR1 is MNHEY and CDR2 is SVGAGI in the germline V gene. The CDR3 has 15 residues. V was cut by 0 bases and J by 2 bases, with 8 bases left in between. The CDR3 loop is CASSYSTSPGNTIYF. CDR3 nucleotide sequence: TGTGCCAGCAGTTACTCCACCTCTCCTGGAAACACCATATATTTT.

This clonotype was seen repeatedly, ten times or more. The chain uses TRBV10-3 and TRBJ2-7, with no clear D. Germline-derived CDR1 and CDR2 are ENHRY and SYGVKD. The CDR3 totals 12 residues. Trimming removed 6 bases from V and 4 bases from J, with 10 bases in between. The CDR3 here is CAISELEYEQYF. The CDR3 bases are TGTGCCATCAGCGAGCTAGAGTACGAGCAGTACTTC.

This clonotype was seen many times. The chain carries TRBV20-1 and TRBJ1-6; a weak D match, TRBD1 (5 bases). V was clipped by 1 base and J by 10 bases, with 11 bases between them. Germline V gene lookup returns CDR1 DFQATT and CDR2 SNEGSKA (reference sequence). The CDR3 runs 13 residues. The CDR3 nucleotides are TGCAGTGCTAGAGTGGAAGGGGACTCACCCCTCCACTTT. This translates into CSARVEGDSPLHF.

The V gene is TRBV20-1, the J gene TRBJ2-1; TRBD1 might be the D (5 bases). CDR1 and CDR2 from the germline V gene are DFQATT and SNEGSKA (reference sequence). This CDR3 is 12 amino acids long. Trimming took off 5 bases at V and 6 bases at J, with 11 bases between the two ends. CDR3: CSAGRGFNEQFF. In nucleotides, the CDR3 is TGCAGTGCTGGTAGGGGTTTCAATGAGCAGTTCTTC.

This clonotype was picked up many times. The chain uses TRBV28 and TRBJ1-5; D is uncertain. CDR3 length: 15 amino acids. With 5 bases removed from V and 7 bases from J, the gap between germline ends came to 18 bases. Germline V gene data show CDR1 as MDHEN and CDR2 as SYDVKM. CDR3 sequence: CASSEQFTPSQPQHF. The CDR3 coding sequence is TGTGCCAGCAGTGAGCAGTTTACCCCGTCGCAGCCCCAGCATTTT.

In its sample, this clonotype was seen many times. This chain uses TRBV20-1 with TRBJ2-2; D may correspond to TRBD1 or TRBD2 (6 bases each). CDR3 size: 16 residues. The V end was cut by 2 bases, the J end by 4 bases, with 17 bases between. Germline loops: CDR1 DFQATT, CDR2 SNEGSKA (reference sequence). The CDR3 DNA reads as TGCAGTGCTAGACCTCGAGGGGGGTCGGTCACCGGGGAGCTGTTTTTT. This codes for CSARPRGGSVTGELFF.

The chain uses TRBV7-2 and TRBJ2-5; D is unresolved. There are 12 residues in the CDR3. The V gene's germline CDR1 is SGHTA and CDR2 FQGNSA. Trimming took 5 bases from V and 6 from J, leaving 10 bases between them. CDR3 in DNA: TGTGCCAGCAGCCAGCCACAAAAGACCCAGTACTTC. Protein product: CASSQPQKTQYF.

The chain has TRBV28 and TRBJ1-3; a weak D match, TRBD1 (5 bases). V lost 5 bases and J 0 bases, leaving 14 bases between the germline ends. The V gene's germline CDR1 is MDHEN and CDR2 SYDVKM. The CDR3 sequence is 16 residues long. CDR3 sequence (DNA): TGTGCCAGCAGTGACCAACAGGCCAGCTCTGGAAACACCATATATTTT. It translates to CASSDQQASSGNTIYF.

This clonotype was seen ten or more times. The chain employs TRBV28 and TRBJ1-2; TRBD1 aligns across 7 bases. The junction had 15 bases not matched to a gene; V was cut back by 6 bases and J by 2 bases. The CDR3 has 17 amino acids. Germline V lookup: CDR1 MDHEN, CDR2 SYDVKM. The CDR3 bases are TGTGCCAGCAGCACCACCTCCCCGACAGGGTCCAACTATGGCTACACCTTC. Translated, it gives CASSTTSPTGSNYGYTF.

This chain uses TRBV28 with TRBJ2-4; D is unresolved. Looked up from germline, CDR1 is MDHEN and CDR2 is SYDVKM. Trimming took 3 bases from V and 1 from J, leaving 7 bases between them. This CDR3 has 14 amino acids. The CDR3 nucleotides read TGTGCCAGCAGTTTGAAGGACGCCAAAAACATTCAGTACTTC. The encoded protein is CASSLKDAKNIQYF.

The chain is built from TRBV18 and TRBJ1-1; TRBD1 is a possible D gene (6 bases). V shed 2 bases and J shed 0 bases, with 16 bases lying between them. CDR1 is KGHSH and CDR2 is LQKENI in the germline V gene. The CDR3 contains 17 residues. CDR3 residues: CASSPGGPGIMNTEAFF. CDR3 bases: TGTGCCAGCTCACCAGGGGGCCCGGGCATTATGAACACTGAAGCTTTCTTT.

This clonotype was found many times. V usage is TRBV3-1 and J usage is TRBJ1-2, with D possibly TRBD1 on 6 matching bases. The V end lost 4 bases, the J end lost 2 bases, and 14 bases lay between the germline ends. The CDR3 length is 15 residues. The germline CDR1 and CDR2 sequences are LGHDT and YNNKEL (reference sequence). The CDR3 DNA sequence: TGTGCCAGCAGCCCGGACAGCCATTTAAACTATGGCTACACCTTC. Encoded protein: CASSPDSHLNYGYTF.

This clonotype was recorded at least ten times. V is TRBV18 and J is TRBJ2-7, with 8 bases that match TRBD1. Germline V gene lookup returns CDR1 KGHSH and CDR2 LQKENI. This CDR3 spans 13 amino acids. J lost 5 bases, V lost 6 bases, and 6 bases had no gene match. The CDR3 DNA reads TGTGCCAGCTCGCGACAGGGGTCCCACGAGCAGTACTTC. It yields the protein CASSRQGSHEQYF.

This clonotype was seen only a few times. An end of the junction differs from the germline gene, which may be a read error. This rearrangement joins TRBV11-2 to TRBJ1-1, with 7 bases lining up with TRBD1. The CDR3 sequence is 15 residues long. Looked up from germline, CDR1 is SGHAT and CDR2 is FQNNGV. CDR3 in amino acids: CASSKRQGGNTEACF. The CDR3 nucleotides are TGTGCCAGCAGCAAACGACAGGGAGGGAACACTGAAGCTTGCTTT.

CDR3 loop: CASSLAIYARTVDEQYF. In DNA form, the CDR3 reads TGCGCCAGCAGCTTGGCCATATACGCAAGGACGGTTGACGAGCAGTACTTC. This sequence joins TRBV5-1 and TRBJ2-7; unclear D gene. The V and J ends lost 0 bases and 5 bases respectively, with 21 bases between them. The CDR3 length is 17 residues. Germline values: CDR1 SGHRS, CDR2 YFSETQ. Supplemented by reference TRBV5-1 and TRBJ2-7, the full variable domain reads KAGVTQTPRYLIKTRGQQVTLSCSPISGHRSVSWYQQTPGQGLQFLFEYFSETQRNKGNFPGRFSGRQFSNSRSEMNVSTLELGDSALYLCASSLAIYARTVDEQYFGPGTRLTVT.

The chain has TRBV12-3 or TRBV12-4 and TRBJ2-7; D gene uncertain. The length of the CDR3 is 13 residues. The V gene lost 6 bases and the J gene lost 6 bases, with 15 bases spanning the gap. The CDR3 nucleotides are TGTGCCAGCAGCCCCCAGACGTCAGCCGAGCAGTACTTC. Translation: CASSPQTSAEQYF.

This clonotype has a count of ten or more. The chain recombines TRBV10-3 with TRBJ2-5; D not certain. Germline V gene lookup returns CDR1 ENHRY and CDR2 SYGVKD. There are 14 residues in the CDR3. V lost 4 bases and J 3 bases, leaving 12 bases between the germline ends. In DNA, the CDR3 is TGTGCCATCAGTGGAGACTTATCCGAAGAGACCCAGTACTTC. Its protein is CAISGDLSEETQYF.

In its sample, this clonotype was seen many times. The chain uses TRBV13 and TRBJ1-1; D call uncertain. This CDR3 is built from 15 residues. Germline V gene sequence: CDR1 PRHDT, CDR2 FYEKMQ (reference sequence). The V and J ends lost 0 bases and 1 base respectively, with 9 bases between them. CDR3 in amino acids: CASSLGERGNTEAFF. CDR3 nucleotides: TGTGCCAGCAGCTTAGGCGAGCGGGGGAACACTGAAGCTTTCTTT.

This chain links TRBV27 with TRBJ2-5; the match to TRBD1 covers 11 bases. CDR3 size: 15 residues. The V and J ends lost 4 bases and 4 bases, in that order; junction bases with no gene match: 5. The germline gives CDR1 MNHEY, CDR2 SMNVEV (reference sequence). CDR3 amino acids: CASSWGQGVRETQYF. The CDR3 DNA sequence: TGTGCCAGCAGTTGGGGACAGGGGGTTCGAGAGACCCAGTACTTC.

The J gene is TRBJ2-7, the V gene TRBV18, with D possibly being TRBD2 (6 bases). The CDR3 extends over 14 amino acids. V dropped 8 bases and J dropped 6 bases, with 20 bases sitting between them. Looked up from germline, CDR1 is KGHSH and CDR2 is LQKENI. CDR3 in amino acids: CASARMRTGGEQYF. CDR3 coding DNA: TGTGCCAGCGCTAGGATGAGGACCGGGGGCGAGCAGTACTTC.